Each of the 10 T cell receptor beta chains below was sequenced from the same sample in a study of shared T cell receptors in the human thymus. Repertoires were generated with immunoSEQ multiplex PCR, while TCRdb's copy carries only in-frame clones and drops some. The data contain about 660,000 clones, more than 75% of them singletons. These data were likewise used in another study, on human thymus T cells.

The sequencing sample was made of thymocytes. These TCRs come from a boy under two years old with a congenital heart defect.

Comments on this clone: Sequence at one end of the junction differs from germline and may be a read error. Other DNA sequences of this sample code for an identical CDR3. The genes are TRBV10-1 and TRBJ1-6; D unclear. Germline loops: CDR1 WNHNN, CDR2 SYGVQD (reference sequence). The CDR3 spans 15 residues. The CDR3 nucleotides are TGCGCCAGCAGTGAGCGGGGAAGTTGGAATTCCCCCCTCCACTTT. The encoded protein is CASSERGSWNSPLHF.

The CDR3 DNA reads as TGTGCCAGTAGCTCGGGGGGCGAGAGGGGCCGGGGCAATCAGCCCCAGCATTTT. Its protein is CASSSGGERGRGNQPQHF. The chain is built from TRBV19 and TRBJ1-5, with D perhaps TRBD1 (6 bases). V was shortened by 6 bases and J by 2 bases, with 23 bases between the two germline ends. The CDR3 covers 18 residues. CDR1 LNHDA and CDR2 SQIVND come from the germline V gene (reference sequence).

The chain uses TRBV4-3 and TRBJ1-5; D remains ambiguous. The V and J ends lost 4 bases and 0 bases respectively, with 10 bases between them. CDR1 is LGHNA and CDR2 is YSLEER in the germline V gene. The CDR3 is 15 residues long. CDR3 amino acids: CASSPESFSNQPQHF. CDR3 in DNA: TGCGCCAGCAGCCCTGAGAGCTTTAGCAATCAGCCCCAGCATTTT.

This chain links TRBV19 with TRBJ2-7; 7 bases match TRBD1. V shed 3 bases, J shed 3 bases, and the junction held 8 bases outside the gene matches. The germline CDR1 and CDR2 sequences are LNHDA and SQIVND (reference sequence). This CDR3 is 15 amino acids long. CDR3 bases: TGTGCCAGTAGTATGGCCGGGACAGATAACTACGAGCAGTACTTC. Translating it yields CASSMAGTDNYEQYF.

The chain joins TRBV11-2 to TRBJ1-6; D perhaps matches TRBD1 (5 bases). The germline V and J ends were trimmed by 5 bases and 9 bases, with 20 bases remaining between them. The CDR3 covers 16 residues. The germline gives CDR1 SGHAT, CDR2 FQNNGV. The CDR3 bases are TGTGCCAGCAGCCCCCTCAAGGGGAGGGTTTTTTCACCCCTCCACTTT. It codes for CASSPLKGRVFSPLHF.

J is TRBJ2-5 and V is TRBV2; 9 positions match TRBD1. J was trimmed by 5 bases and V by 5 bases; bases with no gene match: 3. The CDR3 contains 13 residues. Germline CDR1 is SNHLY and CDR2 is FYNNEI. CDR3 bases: TGTGCCAGCAGTAACAGGGGGCCTGAGACCCAGTACTTC. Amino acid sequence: CASSNRGPETQYF.

The CDR3 bases are TGTGCCAGCAGCCCGGGACAGGGCAATTACAATGAGCAGTTCTTC. Amino acid sequence: CASSPGQGNYNEQFF. The chain carries TRBV14 and TRBJ2-1, with 9 bases matching TRBD1. Germline values: CDR1 SGHDN, CDR2 FVKESK. The CDR3 spans 15 residues. Trimming removed 4 bases from V and 4 bases from J; junction bases left unmatched: 5.

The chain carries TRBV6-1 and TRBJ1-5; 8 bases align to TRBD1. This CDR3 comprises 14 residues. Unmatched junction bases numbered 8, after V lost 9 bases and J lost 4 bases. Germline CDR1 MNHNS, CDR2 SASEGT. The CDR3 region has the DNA TGTGCCAGTACACGGCAGGGGGCAAATCAGCCCCAGCATTTT. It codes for CASTRQGANQPQHF.

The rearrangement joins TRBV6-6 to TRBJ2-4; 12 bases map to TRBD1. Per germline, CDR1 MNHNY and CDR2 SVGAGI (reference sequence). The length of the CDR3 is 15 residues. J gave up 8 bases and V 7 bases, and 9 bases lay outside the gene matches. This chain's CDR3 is CASNHRDRGPYIQYF. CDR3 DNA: TGTGCCAGCAACCACCGGGACAGGGGGCCTTACATTCAGTACTTC.

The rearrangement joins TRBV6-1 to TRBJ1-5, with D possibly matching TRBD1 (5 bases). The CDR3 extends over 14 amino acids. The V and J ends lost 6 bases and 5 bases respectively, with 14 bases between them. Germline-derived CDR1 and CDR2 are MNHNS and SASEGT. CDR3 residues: CASSLTVCHQPQHF. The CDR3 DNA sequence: TGTGCCAGCAGCCTGACAGTCTGCCATCAGCCCCAGCATTTT.